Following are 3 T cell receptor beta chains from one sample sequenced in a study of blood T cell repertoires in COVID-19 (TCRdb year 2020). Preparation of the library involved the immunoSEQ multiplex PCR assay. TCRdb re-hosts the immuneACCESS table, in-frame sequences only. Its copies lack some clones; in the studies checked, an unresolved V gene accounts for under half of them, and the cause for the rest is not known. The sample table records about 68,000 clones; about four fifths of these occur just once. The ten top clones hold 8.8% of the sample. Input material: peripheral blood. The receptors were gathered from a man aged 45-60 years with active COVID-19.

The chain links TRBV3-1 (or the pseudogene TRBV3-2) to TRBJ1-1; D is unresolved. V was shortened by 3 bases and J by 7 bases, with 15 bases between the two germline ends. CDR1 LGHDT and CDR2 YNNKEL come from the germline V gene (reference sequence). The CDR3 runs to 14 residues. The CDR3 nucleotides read TGTGCCAGCAGCCACCCCGAGCGGGGAGGTGAAGCTTTCTTT. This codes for CASSHPERGGEAFF.

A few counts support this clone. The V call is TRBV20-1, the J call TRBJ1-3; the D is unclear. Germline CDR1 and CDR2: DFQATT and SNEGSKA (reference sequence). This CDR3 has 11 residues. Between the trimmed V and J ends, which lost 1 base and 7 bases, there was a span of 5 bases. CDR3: CSARAGNTIYF. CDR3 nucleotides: TGCAGTGCTAGAGCGGGGAACACCATATATTTT.

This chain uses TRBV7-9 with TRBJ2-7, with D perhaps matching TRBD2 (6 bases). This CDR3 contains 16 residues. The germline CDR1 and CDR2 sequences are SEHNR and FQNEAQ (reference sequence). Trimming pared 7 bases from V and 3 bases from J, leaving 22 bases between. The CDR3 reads CASTPVWGEVGYEQYF. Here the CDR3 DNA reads TGTGCCAGCACCCCCGTATGGGGGGAGGTCGGCTACGAGCAGTACTTC.